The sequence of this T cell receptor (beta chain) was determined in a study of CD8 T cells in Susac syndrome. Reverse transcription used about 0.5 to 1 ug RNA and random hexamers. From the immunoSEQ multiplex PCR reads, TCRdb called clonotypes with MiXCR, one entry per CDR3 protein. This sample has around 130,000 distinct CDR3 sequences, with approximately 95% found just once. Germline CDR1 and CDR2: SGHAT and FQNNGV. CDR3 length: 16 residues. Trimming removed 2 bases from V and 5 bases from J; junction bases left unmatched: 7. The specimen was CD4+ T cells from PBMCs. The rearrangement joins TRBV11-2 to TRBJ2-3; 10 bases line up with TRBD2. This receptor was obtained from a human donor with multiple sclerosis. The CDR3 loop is CASSLNPAGGRDTQYF. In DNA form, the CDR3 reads TGTGCCAGCAGCTTAAACCCAGCGGGAGGGCGAGATACGCAGTATTTT.